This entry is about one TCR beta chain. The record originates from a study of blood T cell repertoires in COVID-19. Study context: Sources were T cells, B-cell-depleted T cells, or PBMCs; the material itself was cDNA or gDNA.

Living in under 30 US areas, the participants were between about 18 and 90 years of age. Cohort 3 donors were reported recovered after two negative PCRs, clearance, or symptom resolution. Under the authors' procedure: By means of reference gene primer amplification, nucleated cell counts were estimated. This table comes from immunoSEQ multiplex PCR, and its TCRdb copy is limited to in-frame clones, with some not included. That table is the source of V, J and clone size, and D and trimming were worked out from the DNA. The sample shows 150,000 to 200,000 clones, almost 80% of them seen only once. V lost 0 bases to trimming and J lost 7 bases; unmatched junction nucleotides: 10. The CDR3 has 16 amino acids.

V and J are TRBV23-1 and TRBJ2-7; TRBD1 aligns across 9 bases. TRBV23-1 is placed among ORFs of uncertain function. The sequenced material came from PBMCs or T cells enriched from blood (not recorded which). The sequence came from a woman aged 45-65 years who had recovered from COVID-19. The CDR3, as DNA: TGCGCCAGCAGTCAATCGAAGGGACAGGGAGGGAGGGAGCAGTACTTC. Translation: CASSQSKGQGGREQYF.